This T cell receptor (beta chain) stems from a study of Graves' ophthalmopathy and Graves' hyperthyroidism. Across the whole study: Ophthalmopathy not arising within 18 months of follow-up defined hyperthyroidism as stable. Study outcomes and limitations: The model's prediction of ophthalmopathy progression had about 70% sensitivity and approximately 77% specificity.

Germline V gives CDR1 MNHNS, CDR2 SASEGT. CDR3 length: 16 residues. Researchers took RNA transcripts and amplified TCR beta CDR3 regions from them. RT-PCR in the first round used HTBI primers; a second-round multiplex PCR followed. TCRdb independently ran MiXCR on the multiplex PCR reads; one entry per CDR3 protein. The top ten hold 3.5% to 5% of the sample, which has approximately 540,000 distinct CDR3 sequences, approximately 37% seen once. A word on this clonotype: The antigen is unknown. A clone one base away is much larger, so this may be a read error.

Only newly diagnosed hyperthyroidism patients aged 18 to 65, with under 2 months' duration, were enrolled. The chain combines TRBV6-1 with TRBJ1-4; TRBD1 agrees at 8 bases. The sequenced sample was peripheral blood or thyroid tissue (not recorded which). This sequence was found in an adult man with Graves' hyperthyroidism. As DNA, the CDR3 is TGTGCCAGCAGTACAGGACAGGGAATAACTAATGAAAAACTGGTTTTT. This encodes CASSTGQGITNEKLVF.